This T cell receptor (beta chain) was identified during a study of response to subunit inactivated influenza vaccine. This clonotype has only a few counts. TCRdb passed the RT-PCR reads through MiXCR, listing each CDR3 protein once. The table has almost 600,000 distinct CDR3 sequences, about 15% seen once. The receptor's source is a man aged 45-60 years who received an inactivated influenza vaccine. The specimen comprised PBMCs from blood, sampled approximately 13 days after vaccination.

CDR3 in DNA: TGCAGTGCCGAAAGAGCGGGAGGTTTCTACAATGAGCAGTTCTTC. Translation: CSAERAGGFYNEQFF. The chain is built from TRBV20-1 and TRBJ2-1, with TRBD2 identical over 9 bases. The CDR3 spans 15 residues. After removal of 6 bases from V and 3 bases from J, the junction contained 9 bases not matched to a gene. Germline assignment: CDR1 DFQATT and CDR2 SNEGSKA (reference sequence).